These 5 T cell receptor beta chains came from one sample sequenced in a study of vaccination effects on CD4 cells after COVID-19. Their antigens remain unidentified. Cultured cells yielded isolated CD4+ T cells after more than nine days. Repertoires were generated with immunoSEQ multiplex PCR, while TCRdb's copy carries only in-frame clones and drops some. This table holds around 56,000 clones, about 80% found once. The sequencing here drew on CD4+ T cells from PBMCs cultured without peptide, taken before COVID-19 vaccination. The receptor set was obtained from a human donor who received a COVID-19 vaccine.

V gene TRBV6-5 combines with J gene TRBJ2-3, with a weak D call TRBD2 (6 bases). In germline, CDR1 is MNHEY, CDR2 SVGAGI. The CDR3 loop spans 15 amino acids. Trimming pared 6 bases from V and 2 bases from J, leaving 15 bases between. The CDR3 sequence is CASRLGGVPTDTQYF. The CDR3 DNA sequence: TGTGCCAGCAGATTGGGGGGAGTCCCCACAGATACGCAGTATTTT.

This clone was seen a handful of times. CDR3 in amino acids: CASSLVTGSLRSGELFF. CDR3 DNA sequence: TGCGCCAGCAGCTTGGTGACGGGATCGCTTAGGTCCGGGGAGCTGTTTTTT. This chain connects TRBV5-1 to TRBJ2-2, with D possibly TRBD2 on 5 matching bases. From germline, CDR1 is SGHRS and CDR2 YFSETQ. CDR3 length: 17 residues. Trimming removed 0 bases at V and 6 bases at J, with 18 bases between. Full variable domain (remainder filled in from reference TRBV5-1 and TRBJ2-2): KAGVTQTPRYLIKTRGQQVTLSCSPISGHRSVSWYQQTPGQGLQFLFEYFSETQRNKGNFPGRFSGRQFSNSRSEMNVSTLELGDSALYLCASSLVTGSLRSGELFFGEGSRLTVL.

The chain employs TRBV30 and TRBJ2-2; D remains unclear. This CDR3 spans 14 amino acids. Trimming shortened V by 1 base and J by 7 bases, and 13 bases separated the two germline ends. Germline-derived CDR1 and CDR2 are GTSNPN and SVGIG (reference sequence). DNA of the CDR3: TGTGCCTGGAGTGGCGGAGTAGGTGACGGGGAGCTGTTTTTT. It specifies CAWSGGVGDGELFF.

The chain has TRBV7-2 and TRBJ1-1, with D maybe TRBD1 (5 bases). V dropped 7 bases and J dropped 3 bases, with 12 bases sitting between them. This CDR3 spans 13 amino acids. CDR1 is SGHTA, CDR2 FQGNSA, per germline. CDR3 protein: CASNPGDYTEAFF. Here the CDR3 DNA reads TGTGCCAGCAACCCCGGGGACTACACTGAAGCTTTCTTT.

The V gene is TRBV5-1, the J gene TRBJ2-5, with 8 bases identical to TRBD2. The CDR3 is 14 residues long. Germline loops: CDR1 SGHRS, CDR2 YFSETQ. V lost 7 bases to trimming and J lost 2 bases; unmatched junction nucleotides: 7. Here the CDR3 DNA reads TGCGCCAGCGGGGCCGGGACTAGTCAAGAGACCCAGTACTTC. It codes for CASGAGTSQETQYF. The entire variable domain, with the rest obtained from reference TRBV5-1 and TRBJ2-5, is as follows: KAGVTQTPRYLIKTRGQQVTLSCSPISGHRSVSWYQQTPGQGLQFLFEYFSETQRNKGNFPGRFSGRQFSNSRSEMNVSTLELGDSALYLCASGAGTSQETQYFGPGTRLLVL.